Described below is a single T cell receptor (beta chain) sequence and its context. This record belongs to a study of blood T cell repertoires in COVID-19. Study context: Sources were T cells, B-cell-depleted T cells, or PBMCs; the material itself was cDNA or gDNA.

In the study's own analysis: Amplified reference gene primers provided the basis for estimating nucleated cell counts. This table comes from immunoSEQ multiplex PCR, and its TCRdb copy is limited to in-frame clones, with some not included. V and J calls and clone size follow that table, whereas D and trimming were derived from the DNA. The repertoire holds fewer than 300,000 clones, with around 84% as singletons. With 2 bases removed from V and 0 bases from J, the gap between germline ends came to 7 bases. The CDR3 contains 15 residues. Germline loops: CDR1 SGHAT, CDR2 FQNNGV. The sample taken for sequencing was peripheral blood. This receptor was identified in a man aged 45-60 years with COVID-19, enrolled during active disease. The rearrangement links TRBV11-2 to TRBJ2-2; D call uncertain. The DNA for the CDR3 is TGTGCCAGCAGCTTAAGGAGACCGAACACCGGGGAGCTGTTTTTT. Its protein product is CASSLRRPNTGELFF. Complete variable domain (other parts from reference TRBV11-2 and TRBJ2-2): EAGVAQSPRYKIIEKRQSVAFWCNPISGHATLYWYQQILGQGPKLLIQFQNNGVVDDSQLPKDRFSAERLKGVDSTLKIQPAKLEDSAVYLCASSLRRPNTGELFFGEGSRLTVL.